A selection of T cell receptor beta chains follows, all from one sample in a study of patients and donors after allogeneic stem cell transplantation. MiXCR, applied by TCRdb to the RT-PCR reads, yields one record per CDR3 protein. Among about 410,000 distinct CDR3 sequences, roughly 17% were seen once, and the ten largest hold less than 8%. What was sequenced was blood, either unsorted or a sorted T cell fraction (not recorded which). The receptors shown here come from a human donor who was either an allogeneic HSCT recipient or a stem cell or donor lymphocyte infusion donor (not recorded which). It is not recorded whose cells these are; they may come from a transplant donor. Both conserved end residues are part of each CDR3. Each record gives: D gene, J gene, V gene, clone size, CDR3 protein, CDR3 DNA. The D gene is left open where the match is weak. Clone sizes are given selectively: once, few, many, or a class where the clone is expanded.

>-|TRBJ1-4|TRBV5-1|few
CASSLGAAPNEKLFF
TGCGCCAGCAGCTTGGGGGCAGCGCCTAATGAAAAACTGTTTTTT
>TRBD2|TRBJ2-2|TRBV14|many
CASSQRTSGNSGELFF
TGTGCCAGCAGCCAGCGGACTAGCGGGAACTCCGGGGAGCTGTTTTTT
>TRBD2|TRBJ2-5|TRBV7-8|-
CASSSSSGREETQYF
TGTGCCAGCAGCTCCTCTAGCGGGAGGGAAGAGACCCAGTACTTC
>-|TRBJ1-4|TRBV27|-
CASSFAPSLGRGEKLFF
TGTGCCAGCAGTTTCGCCCCGAGTCTGGGGAGGGGTGAAAAACTGTTTTTT
>-|TRBJ1-5|TRBV25-1|once
CASSESGRSNQPQHF
TGTGCCAGCAGTGAATCTGGCAGGAGCAATCAGCCCCAGCATTTT
>TRBD2|TRBJ2-1|TRBV3-1|few
CASSKSGRNWNEQFF
TGTGCCAGCAGCAAGAGCGGGAGGAATTGGAATGAGCAGTTCTTC
>TRBD2|TRBJ2-1|TRBV5-1|-
CASSPRTSGPENEQFF
TGCGCCAGCAGCCCCCGGACTAGCGGGCCAGAAAATGAGCAGTTCTTC
>TRBD2|TRBJ2-5|TRBV2|-
CASSEQREGRETQYF
TGTGCCAGCAGTGAACAGCGGGAGGGGCGTGAGACCCAGTACTTC
>-|TRBJ2-1|TRBV6-5|-
CASSYFQGPGTNEQFF
TGTGCTAGCAGTTACTTCCAGGGACCGGGCACGAATGAGCAGTTCTTC
>-|TRBJ1-4|TRBV12-3/TRBV12-4|-
CASRLWATNEKLFF
TGTGCCAGCAGGCTGTGGGCAACTAATGAAAAACTGTTTTTT
>-|TRBJ2-5|TRBV15|-
CATSRARGGPETQYF
TGTGCCACCAGCAGAGCCAGGGGCGGTCCAGAGACCCAGTACTTC
>-|TRBJ2-7|TRBV6-5|few
CASSYQRAYEQYF
TGTGCCAGCAGTTACCAAAGAGCCTACGAGCAGTACTTC
>-|TRBJ1-5|TRBV10-3|few
CAISESKGGPQHF
TGTGCCATCAGTGAGTCAAAGGGTGGGCCCCAGCATTTT
>TRBD1|TRBJ2-7|TRBV12-3/TRBV12-4|-
CASTRTGFTYEQYF
TGTGCCAGCACCCGGACAGGGTTCACCTACGAGCAGTACTTC
>-|TRBJ2-3|TRBV21-1|-
CASPMLGYTQYF
TGTGCCAGCCCAATGCTGGGGTATACGCAGTATTTT
>-|TRBJ1-2|TRBV6-1|-
CASSETKASNYGYTF
TGTGCCAGCAGTGAAACTAAGGCCTCCAACTATGGCTACACCTTC
>TRBD1|TRBJ1-1|TRBV7-9|-
CASSLARGGGETFF
TGTGCCAGCAGCTTAGCGCGAGGAGGGGGCGAAACTTTCTTT
>-|TRBJ2-7|TRBV4-1|-
CASSQEGVWSEGRYEQYF
TGCGCCAGCAGCCAAGAGGGGGTTTGGAGCGAAGGGCGGTACGAGCAGTACTTC
>-|TRBJ2-7|TRBV10-3|-
CAISESVVRGRDEQYF
TGTGCCATCAGTGAGTCCGTGGTACGGGGTAGGGACGAGCAGTACTTC
>TRBD1|TRBJ2-5|TRBV29-1|-
CSVGGPRGQGAQETQYF
TGCAGCGTTGGGGGCCCCCGAGGACAGGGGGCCCAAGAGACCCAGTACTTC
>TRBD2|TRBJ2-3|TRBV29-1|-
CSVSPREGLAGDTQYF
TGCAGCGTTTCCCCCCGAGAGGGACTAGCGGGAGATACGCAGTATTTT
>-|TRBJ2-5|TRBV28|few
CASSFSGGATETQYF
TGTGCCAGCAGTTTCTCCGGGGGAGCGACAGAGACCCAGTACTTC
>TRBD1|TRBJ1-1|TRBV6-5|-
CASSYSGTGLMNTEAFF
TGTGCCAGCAGTTACTCGGGGACAGGACTTATGAACACTGAAGCTTTCTTT
>-|TRBJ2-1|TRBV11-1|-
CASSLVRLGLFDEQFF
TGTGCCAGCAGCTTAGTCCGTTTGGGACTCTTCGATGAGCAGTTCTTC
>-|TRBJ2-2|TRBV4-2|-
CASSPRDKNTGELLF
TGTGCCAGCAGCCCCCGGGACAAGAACACCGGGGAGCTGCTTTTT
>-|TRBJ2-3|TRBV2|few
CASRRAVSTDTQYF
TGTGCCAGCAGGAGGGCCGTAAGCACAGATACGCAGTATTTT
>-|TRBJ1-2|TRBV28|few
CASTEGGLKSYGYTF
TGTGCCAGCACCGAAGGGGGTTTAAAAAGCTATGGCTACACCTTC
>TRBD2|TRBJ2-5|TRBV4-1|few
CASSPRLAGGVETQYF
TGCGCCAGCAGCCCGAGACTAGCGGGAGGGGTGGAGACCCAGTACTTC
>TRBD1|TRBJ2-7|TRBV6-5|-
CASSYSRDRGSYEQYF
TGTGCCAGCAGTTACTCCCGGGACAGGGGTTCCTACGAGCAGTACTTC
>-|TRBJ1-5|TRBV5-5|many
CASSFRGAGNQPQHF
TGTGCCAGCAGCTTCCGGGGGGCTGGCAATCAGCCCCAGCATTTT
>TRBD1|TRBJ1-2|TRBV20-1|-
CSARDGRGQGYGYTF
TGCAGTGCTAGAGATGGGAGGGGGCAAGGCTATGGCTACACCTTC
>-|TRBJ1-4|TRBV27|-
CASSLAGIGNEKLFF
TGTGCCAGCAGTTTAGCGGGGATCGGAAATGAAAAACTGTTTTTT
>TRBD1|TRBJ1-2|TRBV25-1|few
CASRKLSRGLFYGYTF
TGTGCCAGCAGGAAACTTTCCAGGGGGCTATTCTATGGCTACACCTTC
>-|TRBJ2-3|TRBV21-1|-
CASSKPDGFSTDTQYF
TGTGCCAGCAGCAAACCAGACGGGTTTAGCACAGATACGCAGTATTTT
>TRBD1|TRBJ1-4|TRBV25-1|-
CASSELGGLNEKLFF
TGTGCCAGCAGTGAATTAGGGGGCCTAAATGAAAAACTGTTTTTT
>TRBD1|TRBJ2-7|TRBV28|few
CASSLPPGTGVYEQYF
TGTGCCAGCAGTTTGCCCCCCGGGACAGGAGTATACGAGCAGTACTTC
>-|TRBJ2-7|TRBV29-1|few
CSAGRTAYEQYF
TGCAGCGCCGGCCGGACAGCCTACGAGCAGTACTTC
>-|TRBJ2-5|TRBV30|-
CAWSRQETQYF
TGTGCCTGGAGTCGGCAAGAGACCCAGTACTTC
>TRBD2|TRBJ2-2|TRBV4-2|many
CASSSSGYNTGELFF
TGTGCCAGCAGCTCTAGCGGGTATAACACCGGGGAGCTGTTTTTT
>TRBD1|TRBJ1-5|TRBV19|-
CASSTTGTGGVQPQHF
TGTGCCAGTAGTACCACTGGGACAGGGGGCGTCCAGCCCCAGCATTTT
>-|TRBJ2-2|TRBV5-1|many
CASSLAHSWTGELFF
TGCGCCAGCAGCTTGGCCCATAGTTGGACCGGGGAGCTGTTTTTT
>-|TRBJ2-7|TRBV27|few
CASSFIGGFYEQYF
TGTGCCAGCAGTTTTATAGGGGGATTCTACGAGCAGTACTTC
>TRBD2|TRBJ2-2|TRBV29-1|many
CSARGLAGYSGELFF
TGCAGCGCCCGAGGACTAGCGGGATATTCCGGGGAGCTGTTTTTT
>-|TRBJ1-3|TRBV5-1|many
CASSLVGLSGNTIYF
TGCGCCAGCAGCTTGGTCGGTCTCTCTGGAAACACCATATATTTT
>-|TRBJ2-3|TRBV25-1|-
CASSESGRKDTQYF
TGTGCCAGCAGTGAATCGGGACGTAAAGATACGCAGTATTTT
>TRBD2|TRBJ2-4|TRBV7-9|few
CASSLVTGGGKNIQYF
TGTGCCAGCAGCTTAGTAACGGGAGGGGGCAAAAACATTCAGTACTTC
>-|TRBJ1-2|TRBV6-6|-
CASSGAGLYGYTF
TGTGCCAGCAGTGGGGCGGGTCTGTATGGCTACACCTTC
>TRBD1|TRBJ2-2|TRBV7-9|few
CASSRGQGMTGELFF
TGTGCCAGCAGCCGCGGACAGGGAATGACCGGGGAGCTGTTTTTT
>TRBD1|TRBJ2-1|TRBV4-1|-
CASSQLPDRGRQDEQFF
TGCGCCAGCAGCCAGCTACCGGACAGGGGGCGGCAAGATGAGCAGTTCTTC
>-|TRBJ1-1|TRBV7-3|few
CASSWGPGRTEAFF
TGTGCCAGCAGCTGGGGGCCGGGGCGAACTGAAGCTTTCTTT